Listed below are T cell receptor beta chains from one sample, sequenced in a study of T cells in Graves' hyperthyroidism and ophthalmopathy. TCRdb processed the multiplex PCR reads anew with MiXCR; each CDR3 protein has one entry. This table holds some 800,000 distinct CDR3 sequences, more than 30% found once. The sequenced sample was blood. These receptors all stem from a man aged 18 to 29 with Graves' hyperthyroidism. Both conserved end residues are part of each CDR3. The D gene is left open where the match is weak. Part of the rows lack a size; the others show once, few, many or a class for expanded clones.

clone size | J gene | V gene | D gene | CDR3 length | CDR3 DNA | CDR3 protein
many | TRBJ1-2 | TRBV15 | NA | 15 | TGTGCCACCAGCAGAGATCGGGGCAGGGGAAATGGCTACACCTTC | CATSRDRGRGNGYTF
few | TRBJ2-7 | TRBV20-1 | TRBD1 | 17 | TGCAGTGCTAGAGCTCTAGGGGGACAGGGGAAGTCCTACGAGCAGTACTTC | CSARALGGQGKSYEQYF
few | TRBJ1-5 | TRBV7-2 | TRBD1 | 16 | TGTGCCAGCAGCCAATGGACAGGGATGGGCAATCAGCCCCAGCATTTT | CASSQWTGMGNQPQHF
many | TRBJ1-1 | TRBV15 | NA | 14 | TGTGCCACCAGCGCAACCAGGGGGAACACTGAAGCTTTCTTT | CATSATRGNTEAFF
many | TRBJ2-5 | TRBV20-1 | NA | 11 | TGCAGTGCTAGAGATGGGCAGACCCAGTACTTC | CSARDGQTQYF
many | TRBJ1-2 | TRBV20-1 | NA | 13 | TGCAGTGCTAGAGATCGGCTCGCCTATGGCTACACCTTC | CSARDRLAYGYTF
NA | TRBJ1-1 | TRBV7-9 | NA | 15 | TGTGCCAGCAGCCTGGCAGGGGTTATGAACACTGAAGCTTTCTTT | CASSLAGVMNTEAFF
NA | TRBJ1-2 | TRBV4-2 | NA | 14 | TGTGCCAGCAGCCAAGCGGGAAAAGAGTATGGCTACACCTTC | CASSQAGKEYGYTF
few | TRBJ2-6 | TRBV2 | TRBD1 | 15 | TGTGCCAGCAGTGGACAGGGGAACGGGGCCAACGTCCTGACTTTC | CASSGQGNGANVLTF
many | TRBJ2-6 | TRBV20-1 | NA | 16 | TGCAGTGCTAGCCACCAAGGGGACTCTGGGGCCAACGTCCTGACTTTC | CSASHQGDSGANVLTF
many | TRBJ1-2 | TRBV15 | NA | 12 | TGTGCCACCAGCACTAGTGGCTATGGCTACACCTTC | CATSTSGYGYTF
few | TRBJ2-7 | TRBV5-1 | NA | 14 | TGCGCCAGCAAGGAGTGGCTGGATGCAAACGAGCAGTACTTC | CASKEWLDANEQYF
NA | TRBJ1-2 | TRBV7-9 | NA | 14 | TGTGCCAGCGGACCTCCGGGCGGGGACTATGGCTACACCTTC | CASGPPGGDYGYTF